This TCR beta chain comes out of a study of blood T cell repertoires in COVID-19. Overall study context: Sites in the United States, Italy and Spain provided acute and convalescent COVID-19 samples. Sources were T cells, B-cell-depleted T cells, or PBMCs; the material itself was cDNA or gDNA.

This CDR3 spans 15 amino acids. CDR1 and CDR2 (germline): SEHNR, FQNEAQ (reference sequence). With 5 bases clipped from V and 2 bases from J, the junction kept 6 bases outside the gene matches. As handled by the study authors: The assay estimated nucleated cells by amplifying reference gene primers. Only in-frame clones appear in the TCRdb table, and some are missing; sequencing was by immunoSEQ multiplex PCR. The V and J calls and clone size are taken from that table; D and trimming were inferred from the DNA. The sample lists some 16,000 clones, 89% occurring once. This receptor was obtained from a man older than 75 with acute or convalescent COVID-19. Sequencing used peripheral blood. The genes are TRBV7-9 and TRBJ2-5; 9 bases are shared with TRBD2. The CDR3 region is CASSRLAVRQETQYF. CDR3 nucleotides: TGTGCCAGCAGCCGACTAGCGGTTAGACAAGAGACCCAGTACTTC.